The 24 T cell receptor beta chains given below trace back to one sample, sequenced in a study of early T cells in non-severe SARS-CoV-2 infection. Each CDR3 protein is one row after TCRdb ran MiXCR on the 5' RACE reads. Counted here are about 110,000 distinct CDR3 sequences, 12% occurring once; the ten biggest clones make up 3.1%. Sequencing input: whole blood. These receptors originate from an adult who was a healthcare worker with PCR-confirmed SARS-CoV-2 infection or an uninfected control (not recorded which).

This clonotype was detected ten times or more. The chain combines TRBV6-5 with TRBJ2-3, with 12 bases fitting TRBD1. The trim removed 0 bases at V and 4 bases at J, leaving 5 bases unmatched. CDR1 MNHEY and CDR2 SVGAGI come from the germline V gene. The CDR3 loop spans 17 amino acids. DNA for the CDR3: TGTGCCAGCAGTTACTCGGGGACAGGGGGCTGGTCAGATACGCAGTATTTT. It is translated as CASSYSGTGGWSDTQYF.

Ten or more counts support this clonotype. V and J are TRBV7-9 and TRBJ2-4; no definite D call. The length of the CDR3 is 13 residues. Germline V gene lookup returns CDR1 SEHNR and CDR2 FQNEAQ (reference sequence). The V end was cut by 10 bases, the J end by 0 bases, with 10 bases between. The CDR3 DNA sequence: TGTGCCACCGAAGGCCTAGCCAAAAACATTCAGTACTTC. Amino acid sequence: CATEGLAKNIQYF. Together with reference TRBV7-9 and TRBJ2-4, the CDR3 gives the full variable domain: DTGVSQNPRHKITKRGQNVTFRCDPISEHNRLYWYRQTLGQGPEFLTYFQNEAQLEKSRLLSDRFSAERPKGSFSTLEIQRTEQGDSAMYLCATEGLAKNIQYFGAGTRLSVL.

This clonotype was seen repeatedly, ten times or more. The chain is built from TRBV29-1 and TRBJ1-5; no reliable D call. With 0 bases removed from V and 3 bases from J, the gap between germline ends came to 6 bases. In germline, CDR1 is SQVTM, CDR2 ANQGSEA. CDR3 length: 13 residues. Written as DNA, the CDR3 is TGCAGCGTTGAAGAACACCTCAATCAGCCCCAGCATTTT. Residues: CSVEEHLNQPQHF.

J is TRBJ1-5 and V is TRBV7-2, with D tentatively TRBD1 (5 bases). Germline values: CDR1 SGHTA, CDR2 FQGNSA. V was pared by 5 bases and J by 5 bases, with 10 bases between. CDR3 length: 13 amino acids. Here the CDR3 reads CASSPDRYQPQHF. CDR3 nucleotides: TGTGCCAGCAGCCCCGACAGATATCAGCCCCAGCATTTT.

This clonotype was found many times. The chain couples TRBV12-3 or TRBV12-4 to TRBJ2-2, with D perhaps matching TRBD1 (6 bases). V was cut by 11 bases and J by 1 base, with 14 bases left in between. The CDR3 sequence is 14 residues long. CDR3 in amino acids: CAAQADRNTGELFF. CDR3 bases: TGTGCCGCCCAGGCGGACAGGAACACCGGGGAGCTGTTTTTT.

This clonotype was seen a few times. This chain links TRBV6-6 with TRBJ1-5, with TRBD1 matching 7 bases. Germline trimming cut 5 bases from V and 0 bases from J; bases unmatched to any gene: 7. Germline CDR1 MNHNY, CDR2 SVGAGI (reference sequence). The CDR3 is 16 amino acids. DNA for the CDR3: TGTGCCAGCAGTCAGAGACAGGGTTATAGCAATCAGCCCCAGCATTTT. Amino acids: CASSQRQGYSNQPQHF.

V usage is TRBV6-1 and J usage is TRBJ1-2, with D possibly matching TRBD1 (5 bases). CDR3 length: 16 residues. V was cut by 7 bases and J by 7 bases, with 25 bases left in between. CDR1 is MNHNS, CDR2 SASEGT, per germline. The CDR3 protein is CASTVGFDSLFGGYTF. The CDR3 region has the DNA TGTGCCAGCACTGTCGGATTCGACAGCCTTTTCGGTGGCTACACCTTC.

There are a few counts of this clonotype. The V and J genes are TRBV7-3 and TRBJ2-1, with no clear D. Trimming left V 5 bases short and J 0 bases short, with 17 bases between. CDR3 size: 17 residues. The germline gives CDR1 SGHTA, CDR2 FQGTGA. DNA of the CDR3: TGTGCCAGCAGCCCCCGGACGGATCCGAGCTCCTACAATGAGCAGTTCTTC. Encoded protein: CASSPRTDPSSYNEQFF.

This clonotype was seen ten or more times. Here the CDR3 reads CASTMGRKTGNEQYF. The CDR3 region has the DNA TGTGCCAGCACCATGGGGAGGAAAACAGGGAACGAGCAGTACTTC. This chain uses TRBV21-1 with TRBJ2-7; no DNA check was done on the table's D call, TRBD1. TRBV21-1 is termed a pseudogene. This CDR3 comprises 15 residues.

This clonotype was seen many times. The V call is TRBV5-1, the J call TRBJ2-3; 12 bases line up with TRBD2. The germline gives CDR1 SGHRS, CDR2 YFSETQ. The junction had 19 bases not matched to a gene; V was cut back by 3 bases and J by 5 bases. This CDR3 region has 20 residues. Here the CDR3 DNA reads TGCGCCAGCAGCTCCCCCGGGACTAGCGGGCTTCTAACCAAGGGAGATACGCAGTATTTT. Encoded protein: CASSSPGTSGLLTKGDTQYF.

Only a few counts were recorded for this clonotype. The chain uses TRBV6-5 and TRBJ2-5; 7 bases are a match to TRBD2. The CDR3 covers 13 residues. V was clipped by 5 bases and J by 2 bases; unmatched bases: 2. Germline lookup yields CDR1 MNHEY and CDR2 SVGAGI. CDR3 in amino acids: CASSASGQETQYF. CDR3 coding DNA: TGTGCCAGCAGTGCTAGCGGACAAGAGACCCAGTACTTC.

In its sample, this clonotype was seen a few times. The chain is built from TRBV7-8 and TRBJ2-3, with no clear D. CDR3 length: 13 amino acids. V was shortened by 4 bases and J by 2 bases, with 7 bases between the two germline ends. Germline CDR1 is SGHVS and CDR2 is FQNEAQ. CDR3 protein: CASSYPDTDTQYF. CDR3 nucleotides: TGTGCCAGCAGCTATCCTGACACAGATACGCAGTATTTT.

CDR3 region: CASSLGPGTGEQFF. The DNA of the CDR3 is TGTGCCAGCAGCTTGGGCCCCGGGACAGGCGAGCAGTTCTTC. The gene calls are TRBV11-2 and TRBJ2-1, with 8 bases aligning to TRBD1. V dropped 3 bases and J dropped 10; count of bases not matched to a gene: 8. Germline assignment: CDR1 SGHAT and CDR2 FQNNGV. The CDR3 is 14 amino acids. The whole variable domain, filled in from reference TRBV11-2 and TRBJ2-1, reads EAGVAQSPRYKIIEKRQSVAFWCNPISGHATLYWYQQILGQGPKLLIQFQNNGVVDDSQLPKDRFSAERLKGVDSTLKIQPAKLEDSAVYLCASSLGPGTGEQFFGPGTRLTVL.

This clonotype was detected only a few times. This chain uses TRBV12-3 or TRBV12-4 with TRBJ1-2; 7 nucleotides match TRBD1. There are 13 residues in the CDR3. The junction had 5 bases not matched to a gene; V was cut back by 8 bases and J by 2 bases. The CDR3 sequence: CASRDSSNYGYTF. The CDR3 DNA sequence: TGTGCCAGCCGGGACAGCTCGAACTATGGCTACACCTTC.

A remark on this clonotype: This may stem from a read error, because a much larger clone lies one nucleotide away. This chain connects TRBV29-1 to TRBJ2-1; D call uncertain. The CDR3 sequence is 14 residues long. Germline V gene data show CDR1 as SQVTM and CDR2 as ANQGSEA. V was pared by 7 bases and J by 2 bases, with 15 bases between. The CDR3 reads CSDVGQYAYNEQFF. In DNA form, the CDR3 reads TGCAGCGATGTTGGCCAATATGCCTACAATGAGCAGTTCTTC.

The sample holds a few counts of this clonotype. The chain is built from TRBV29-1 and TRBJ2-5; maybe TRBD1 (5 bases). V was shortened by 7 bases and J by 2 bases, with 11 bases between the two germline ends. Per germline, CDR1 SQVTM and CDR2 ANQGSEA. The CDR3 has 12 residues. CDR3 region: CSGGRQQETQYF. CDR3 nucleotides: TGCAGCGGCGGCCGACAGCAAGAGACCCAGTACTTC.

This chain connects TRBV7-8 to TRBJ2-2; D is undetermined. The V and J ends lost 7 bases and 7 bases respectively, with 10 bases between them. The germline V gene encodes CDR1 SGHVS and CDR2 FQNEAQ. The CDR3 runs 12 residues. The CDR3 sequence: CASNIQFGELFF. Written as DNA, the CDR3 is TGTGCCAGCAACATACAATTCGGGGAGCTGTTTTTT. Based on the CDR3 plus reference TRBV7-8 and TRBJ2-2, the full variable domain is GAGVSQSPRYKVAKRGQDVALRCDPISGHVSLFWYQQALGQGPEFLTYFQNEAQLDKSGLPSDRFFAERPEGSVSTLKIQRTQQEDSAVYLCASNIQFGELFFGEGSRLTVL.

Worth noting for this clonotype: Just one base apart from a much larger clone, this may be a read error. The DNA for the CDR3 is TGTGCCAGCGACGACAAGAGCACTGAAGCTTTCTTT. Translating gives CASDDKSTEAFF. The chain uses TRBV6-6 and TRBJ1-1; D gene unclear. The germline gives CDR1 MNHNY, CDR2 SVGAGI (reference sequence). CDR3 length: 12 residues. Trimming shortened V by 8 bases and J by 4 bases, and 11 bases separated the two germline ends.

The V gene is TRBV27, the J gene TRBJ2-7; D remains ambiguous. Trimming cost V 0 bases and J 5 bases, with 8 bases left between them. Germline loops: CDR1 MNHEY, CDR2 SMNVEV (reference sequence). The CDR3 has 13 amino acids. The CDR3 is CASSLSPTHEQYF. DNA of the CDR3: TGTGCCAGCAGTTTATCCCCCACCCACGAGCAGTACTTC.

The V and J genes are TRBV11-2 and TRBJ2-7; D not certain. The V end lost 5 bases, the J end lost 1 base, and 9 bases lay between the germline ends. In germline, CDR1 is SGHAT, CDR2 FQNNGV. The CDR3 contains 13 residues. CDR3 loop: CASSQTGSYEQYF. CDR3 coding DNA: TGTGCCAGCAGCCAGACGGGTTCCTACGAGCAGTACTTC. The entire variable domain, with the rest obtained from reference TRBV11-2 and TRBJ2-7, is as follows: EAGVAQSPRYKIIEKRQSVAFWCNPISGHATLYWYQQILGQGPKLLIQFQNNGVVDDSQLPKDRFSAERLKGVDSTLKIQPAKLEDSAVYLCASSQTGSYEQYFGPGTRLTVT.

The chain couples TRBV13 to TRBJ2-2, with D perhaps TRBD2 (6 bases). Trimming shortened V by 5 bases and J by 3 bases, and 16 bases separated the two germline ends. The CDR3 is 16 residues long. The germline gives CDR1 PRHDT, CDR2 FYEKMQ (reference sequence). The CDR3 region has the DNA TGTGCCAGCAGCCCCTCTTCTTGGGGGGACACCGGGGAGCTGTTTTTT. As protein: CASSPSSWGDTGELFF. Looking up the rest from reference TRBV13 and TRBJ2-2 gives the full variable domain: AAGVIQSPRHLIKEKRETATLKCYPIPRHDTVYWYQQGPGQDPQFLISFYEKMQSDKGSIPDRFSAQQFSDYHSELNMSSLELGDSALYFCASSPSSWGDTGELFFGEGSRLTVL.

The V and J genes are TRBV5-4 and TRBJ2-3; possibly TRBD2 for D (5 bases). CDR3 size: 13 residues. With 4 bases removed from V and 2 bases from J, the gap between germline ends came to 8 bases. Germline CDR1 reads SGHNT; CDR2 reads YYREEE (reference sequence). The CDR3: CASSPGVTDTQYF. CDR3 DNA sequence: TGTGCCAGCAGCCCCGGGGTCACAGATACGCAGTATTTT.

This clonotype turned up a few times. The rearrangement joins TRBV3-1 to TRBJ2-7; D remains ambiguous. Trimming removed 0 bases at V and 1 base at J, with 7 bases between. The CDR3 runs 14 residues. Germline CDR1 and CDR2: LGHDT and YNNKEL (reference sequence). CDR3: CASSQDAVSYEQYF. The DNA for the CDR3 is TGTGCCAGCAGCCAAGATGCAGTTTCCTACGAGCAGTACTTC.

Note on this clonotype: This may stem from a read error, because a much larger clone lies one nucleotide away. The CDR3 coding sequence is TGTGCCAGTAGTATAGAGCGCGGCGGGGTATCTTACAATCAGCAGTTCTTC. It specifies CASSIERGGVSYNQQFF. The genes are TRBV19 and TRBJ2-1; D is perhaps TRBD2 (6 bases). Germline-derived CDR1 and CDR2 are LNHDA and SQIVND (reference sequence). The CDR3 covers 17 residues.